This T cell receptor beta chain originates from a study of blood T cells in healthy people across ages. At the level of the study: About one barcoded beta molecule per two T cells came from capture by template switching. Regarding the study as a whole: Across the age range, TCR beta diversity per million T cells fell in a roughly linear way.

Germline V gene data show CDR1 as MNHEY and CDR2 as SVGAGI. V was pared by 4 bases and J by 3 bases, with 7 bases of the junction left unmatched. CDR3 length: 15 amino acids. Next came a second PCR, run for about 7 to 12 cycles, which used a sample-barcoded 5' primer along with a J-beta primer mix. MiXCR, run by TCRdb on the 5' RACE reads, gives a single entry per CDR3 protein. In the table there are over a million distinct CDR3 sequences, 35% to 55% of which are singletons. As to this clonotype: Its antigen is currently unknown.

There were at least 6 micrograms of total RNA extracted from every sample. Input material: blood. The source of this sequence is an older woman in good health. The chain joins TRBV6-5 to TRBJ2-5, with 8 bases lining up with TRBD2. The DNA of the CDR3 is TGTGCCAGCAGTTTCCTGACTAGCGAAAAAGAGACCCAGTACTTC. Its translation: CASSFLTSEKETQYF.